The TCR beta chain under discussion was sequenced for a study of spatial heterogeneity in lung cancer. Study summary: Counts of TCR transcripts in tumor regions tracked strongly with a T cell module score that came from matched bulk RNA-seq.

Points from the study as a whole: Nonsynonymous mutations, ubiquitous and regional, were tracked respectively by counts of ubiquitous and regional expanded TCRs. Tracking of tumor mutation counts was seen in expanded intratumoral alpha and beta TCR counts.

Stated time point: sample taken at primary tumor resection. Sample share makes this clonotype medium-sized. The antigen remains undetermined. The ends were cut back, 4 bases at V and 8 bases at J, with 9 bases in the middle. The CDR3 is 13 amino acids. Germline V lookup: CDR1 MGHDK, CDR2 SYGVNS. TCRdb fed the 5' RACE reads into MiXCR, producing one record per CDR3 protein. The repertoire has approximately 10,000 distinct CDR3 sequences, about 14% of them found once; the top ten carry around a sixth. The sequenced sample was lung tumor tissue, obtained at surgery. The gene calls are TRBV25-1 and TRBJ1-6; a weak D match, TRBD1 (6 bases). This clonotype was sampled from a male donor with early-stage non-small cell lung cancer. The CDR3 here is CASSADRYSPLHF. The CDR3 DNA is TGTGCCAGCAGTGCGGACAGATATTCACCCCTCCACTTT.